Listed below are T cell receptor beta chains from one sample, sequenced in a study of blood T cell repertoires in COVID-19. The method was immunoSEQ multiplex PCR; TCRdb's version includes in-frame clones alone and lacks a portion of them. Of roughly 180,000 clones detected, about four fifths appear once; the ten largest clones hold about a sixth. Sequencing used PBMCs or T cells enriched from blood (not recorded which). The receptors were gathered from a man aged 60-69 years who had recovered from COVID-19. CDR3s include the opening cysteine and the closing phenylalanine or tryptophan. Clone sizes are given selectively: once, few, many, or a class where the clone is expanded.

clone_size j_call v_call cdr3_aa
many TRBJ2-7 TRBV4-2 CASSQALEGSYEQYF
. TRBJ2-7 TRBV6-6 CASSSRSGQGNEQYF
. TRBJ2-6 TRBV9 CASSVASVFSGANVLTF
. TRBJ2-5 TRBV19 CASTPGTGRNRETQYF
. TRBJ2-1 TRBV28 CASSASGTSGYNEQFF
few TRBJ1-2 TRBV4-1 CASSVGPGQNYGYTF
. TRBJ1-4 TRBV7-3 CASSFPTGRKTVF
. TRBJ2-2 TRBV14 CASSQELRTGELFF
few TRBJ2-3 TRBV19 CASSAHVGGRLAGTQYF
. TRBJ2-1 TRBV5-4 CASSLEGLGVYNEQFF
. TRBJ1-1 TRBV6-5 CASRGDTANTEAFF
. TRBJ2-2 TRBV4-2 CASSQDLGQADTGELFF
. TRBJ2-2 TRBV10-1 CASSPGLATGELFF
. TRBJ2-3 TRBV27 CASSLPSSQLAGALTDTQYF
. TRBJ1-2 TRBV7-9 CASSLMEFNYGYTF
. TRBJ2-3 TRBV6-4 CASSVGLAGGGDTQYF
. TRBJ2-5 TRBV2 CASSGVGQGPGTQYF
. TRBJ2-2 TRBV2 CASSADGSDTGELFF
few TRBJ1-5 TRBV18 CASSEIDREQPQHF
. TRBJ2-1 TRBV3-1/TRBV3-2 CASTGTSGRHNEQFF
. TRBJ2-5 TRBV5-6 CASSSARIDWETQYF
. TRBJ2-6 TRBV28 CASSIRLSSSGANVLTF
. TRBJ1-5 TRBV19 CASRPTRDSQPQHF
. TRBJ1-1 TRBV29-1 CSVRGGAGANTEAFF
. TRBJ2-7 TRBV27 CASSTQGVGTYEQYF
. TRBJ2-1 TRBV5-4 CASGLSGRINEQFF
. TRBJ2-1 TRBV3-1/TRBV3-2 CASSQGGLPNEQFF
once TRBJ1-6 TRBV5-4 CASSRRDSYNSPLHF
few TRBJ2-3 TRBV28 CASSPRTWADTQYF
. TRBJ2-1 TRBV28 CASSFRRRPSYNEQFF
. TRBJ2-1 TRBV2 CASSGEGSYNEQFF
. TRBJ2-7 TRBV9 CASSVTGDYEQYF
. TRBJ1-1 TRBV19 CASSTRDRDTEAFF
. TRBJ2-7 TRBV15 CATSRDNGGFSSYEQYF
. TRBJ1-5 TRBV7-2 CASTLGGREDQPQHF
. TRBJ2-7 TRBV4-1 CASSQGMPFVGTGAEQYF
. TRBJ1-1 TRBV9 CASSPWDRLTEAFF
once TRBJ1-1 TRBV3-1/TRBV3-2 CASSSRFSDYRNTEAFF
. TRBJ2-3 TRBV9 CASSVDGGMDTQYF
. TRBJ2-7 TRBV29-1 CSVATRGTAIGEQYF
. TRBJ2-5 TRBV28 CASSLASSEGTETQYF
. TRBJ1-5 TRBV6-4 CASSKDRGSNQPQHF
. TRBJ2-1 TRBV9 CASSVWSGSEQFF
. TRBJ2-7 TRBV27 CASSQLALDNYEQYF
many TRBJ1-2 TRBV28 CASSLTGTGLLRHYGYTF
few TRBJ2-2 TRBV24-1 CATSRDRGLTGELFF
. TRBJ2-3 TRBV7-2 CASRPPGLGFTDTQYF
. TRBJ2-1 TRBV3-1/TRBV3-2 CASSQFRGSYNEQFF
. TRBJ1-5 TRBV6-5 CATARGFGQPQHF
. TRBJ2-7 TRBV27 CASSSGQLEQYF
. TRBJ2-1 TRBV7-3 CASTLRPGTGIDEQFF